These 14 T cell receptor beta chains originate from one sample sequenced in a study of shared clonotypes between healthy human individuals. Assay: immunoSEQ multiplex PCR; the TCRdb copy retains only in-frame clones and omits some. The sample contains approximately 840,000 clones, around 96% of which appear only once. CD8 cells regarded as naive lacked CD45RO, were positively chosen for CCR7, and omitted terminally differentiated effector memory CD45RA+ cells. Material for sequencing was naive CD8+ T cells sorted from blood. Every receptor here comes from a young man in good health.

The chain combines TRBV10-3 with TRBJ1-5; D is perhaps TRBD1 (5 bases). CDR3 length equals 14 residues. V shed 3 bases and J shed 4 bases, with 10 bases lying between them. The germline gives CDR1 ENHRY, CDR2 SYGVKD. The chain's CDR3 is CAISDQSGNQPQHF. For the CDR3, the DNA is TGTGCCATCAGTGACCAATCAGGGAATCAGCCCCAGCATTTT.

The chain combines TRBV5-5 with TRBJ2-3; 12 bases align to TRBD2. CDR1 is SGHKS and CDR2 is YYEKEE in the germline V gene (reference sequence). The CDR3 spans 18 residues. The J segment lost 0 bases and the V segment lost 2 bases, leaving 7 bases of the junction unmatched. The DNA for the CDR3 is TGTGCCAGCAGCTTCGCGGGACTAGCGGGTTTTAGCACAGATACGCAGTATTTT. Protein sequence: CASSFAGLAGFSTDTQYF.

This clone showed up just once. This chain links TRBV19 with TRBJ1-5, with D possibly matching TRBD1 (5 bases). Germline V gives CDR1 LNHDA, CDR2 SQIVND (reference sequence). This CDR3 has 15 residues. V shed 10 bases and J shed 2 bases, with 18 bases lying between them. CDR3 nucleotide sequence: TGTGCCACAAAAGTGGGGCAGGTGGGCAATCAGCCCCAGCATTTT. It is translated as CATKVGQVGNQPQHF.

The V and J genes are TRBV19 and TRBJ2-2; no clear D. Germline V lookup: CDR1 LNHDA, CDR2 SQIVND (reference sequence). This CDR3 is 13 amino acids long. The V and J ends lost 3 bases and 6 bases respectively, with 8 bases between them. The CDR3 is CASSMVVSGELFF. The CDR3 DNA follows: TGTGCCAGTAGTATGGTGGTTTCCGGGGAGCTGTTTTTT. The full variable domain, its missing parts supplied by reference TRBV19 and TRBJ2-2, is DGGITQSPKYLFRKEGQNVTLSCEQNLNHDAMYWYRQDPGQGLRLIYYSQIVNDFQKGDIAEGYSVSREKKESFPLTVTSAQKNPTAFYLCASSMVVSGELFFGEGSRLTVL.

The J gene is TRBJ1-2, the V gene TRBV18; the D gene is possibly TRBD1 (5 bases). The CDR3 sequence is 15 residues long. Trimming pared 0 bases from V and 3 bases from J, leaving 11 bases between. CDR1 and CDR2 from the germline V gene are KGHSH and LQKENI. The CDR3 nucleotides are TGTGCCAGCTCACCACCTCGGGGCGGTGACTATGGCTACACCTTC. Translated, it gives CASSPPRGGDYGYTF.

The chain couples TRBV7-8 to TRBJ2-5, with D possibly TRBD2 on 6 matching bases. This CDR3 is built from 16 residues. CDR1 and CDR2 from the germline V gene are SGHVS and FQNEAQ. The V and J ends lost 1 base and 0 bases respectively, with 12 bases between them. The chain's CDR3 is CASSLESGRYQETQYF. The CDR3 nucleotides read TGTGCCAGCAGCTTAGAATCCGGGAGATACCAAGAGACCCAGTACTTC.

The V call is TRBV7-8, the J call TRBJ2-7; D is unclear. Germline V CDR1 and CDR2: SGHVS, FQNEAQ. The CDR3 runs to 13 residues. Deletions cut 3 bases from V and 2 bases from J, with 8 bases between. As DNA, the CDR3 is TGTGCCAGCAGCTTTAGGGCTACCTACGAGCAGTACTTC. Translating gives CASSFRATYEQYF.

A remark on this clone: Additional DNA sequences in this sample encode the identical CDR3. The chain employs TRBV4-1 and TRBJ2-3; D is uncertain. The CDR3 extends over 12 amino acids. Germline values: CDR1 MGHRA, CDR2 YSYEKL. Trimming removed 1 base from V and 5 bases from J, with 4 bases in between. CDR3 in amino acids: CASSQGGDTQYF. Here the CDR3 DNA reads TGCGCCAGCAGCCAAGGGGGAGATACGCAGTATTTT.

V usage is TRBV6-5 and J usage is TRBJ2-7, with a weak D call TRBD1 (6 bases). Looked up from germline, CDR1 is MNHEY and CDR2 is SVGAGI. The CDR3 contains 14 residues. Trimming shortened V by 2 bases and J by 2 bases, and 10 bases separated the two germline ends. The CDR3 sequence is CASSYQGGTYEQYF. The DNA of the CDR3 is TGTGCCAGCAGTTACCAAGGGGGTACCTACGAGCAGTACTTC.

V gene TRBV9 combines with J gene TRBJ2-1; 12 positions agree with TRBD2. The CDR3 length is 19 residues. Germline values: CDR1 SGDLS, CDR2 YYNGEE. V lost 3 bases and J lost 4; bases outside the gene matches: 14. The CDR3 is CASSDRARMTSGSYNEQFF. CDR3 coding DNA: TGTGCCAGCAGCGACCGAGCCCGGATGACTAGCGGGAGTTACAATGAGCAGTTCTTC. Filled out from reference TRBV9 and TRBJ2-1, the complete variable domain reads DSGVTQTPKHLITATGQRVTLRCSPRSGDLSVYWYQQSLDQGLQFLIQYYNGEERAKGNILERFSAQQFPDLHSELNLSSLELGDSALYFCASSDRARMTSGSYNEQFFGPGTRLTVL.

The chain links TRBV7-9 to TRBJ2-1; TRBD2 matches at 12 bases. There are 18 residues in the CDR3. After removal of 4 bases from V and 4 bases from J, the junction contained 11 bases not matched to a gene. The germline V gene encodes CDR1 SEHNR and CDR2 FQNEAQ (reference sequence). DNA of the CDR3: TGTGCCAGCAGCTCCCCCCTGGGGGGACTAGCGGGTTACAATGAGCAGTTCTTC. It is translated as CASSSPLGGLAGYNEQFF.

The chain uses TRBV4-1 and TRBJ1-1; 9 positions agree with TRBD1. CDR3 length: 15 amino acids. Germline CDR1 reads MGHRA; CDR2 reads YSYEKL. V dropped 4 bases and J dropped 1; count of bases not matched to a gene: 4. The CDR3 coding sequence is TGCGCCAGCAGCCCGGGGACAGGGTGGAACACTGAAGCTTTCTTT. Encoded protein: CASSPGTGWNTEAFF.

The chain combines TRBV4-2 with TRBJ2-5; tentatively, D is TRBD1 or TRBD2 (6 bases each). This CDR3 has 13 amino acids. V shed 4 bases and J shed 4 bases, with 10 bases lying between them. CDR1 LGHNA and CDR2 YNFKEQ come from the germline V gene. As DNA, the CDR3 is TGTGCCAGCAGCCTCGAGGGGGGAGAGACCCAGTACTTC. It is translated as CASSLEGGETQYF.

This chain links TRBV15 with TRBJ2-7, with TRBD1 identical over 8 bases. The CDR3 has 14 amino acids. CDR1 and CDR2 (germline): LNHNV, YYDKDF (reference sequence). V was clipped by 3 bases and J by 8 bases; unmatched bases: 9. The CDR3 nucleotides read TGTGCCACCAGCAGCAACTTGGACAGGGCGCAGCAGTACTTC. Residues: CATSSNLDRAQQYF.